Shown below are 14 T cell receptor beta chains from a single sample sequenced in a study of CD8 T cells in Susac syndrome. RNA in amounts of about 0.5 to 1 ug was reverse transcribed with random hexamers. Each CDR3 protein gets one entry after TCRdb re-called the immunoSEQ multiplex PCR reads with MiXCR. The table shows about 150,000 distinct CDR3 sequences, with more than 85% occurring only once. Sequences were obtained from CD8+ T cells from PBMCs. These receptors were taken from a human donor with Susac syndrome.

This clonotype was observed a handful of times. The V gene is TRBV12-3 or TRBV12-4, the J gene TRBJ2-3; D gene unclear. V lost 5 bases and J 1 base, leaving 10 bases between the germline ends. The CDR3 is made up of 14 amino acids. As DNA, the CDR3 is TGTGCCAGCAGTCCCCTAGGAGGCACAGATACGCAGTATTTT. As protein: CASSPLGGTDTQYF.

This clonotype was found a few times. The rearrangement joins TRBV5-1 to TRBJ2-7; D is ambiguous. CDR3 length equals 13 residues. The germline gives CDR1 SGHRS, CDR2 YFSETQ. V dropped 1 base and J dropped 3 bases, with 8 bases sitting between them. The CDR3 spells CASSLWTNYEQYF. The CDR3 DNA follows: TGCGCCAGCAGCTTGTGGACGAACTACGAGCAGTACTTC.

This rearrangement joins TRBV3-1 to TRBJ2-5; D is possibly TRBD1 (6 bases). The V gene lost 0 bases and the J gene lost 13 bases, with 15 bases spanning the gap. The CDR3 consists of 13 residues. CDR1 is LGHDT, CDR2 YNNKEL, per germline (reference sequence). CDR3 amino acids: CASSQDDRQPSYF. CDR3 sequence (DNA): TGTGCCAGCAGCCAAGATGACAGGCAGCCCTCGTACTTC.

The chain uses TRBV3-1 and TRBJ2-1; TRBD2 agrees at 10 bases. Trimming cost V 10 bases and J 7 bases; bases outside gene matches: 10. CDR3 size: 14 residues. Germline CDR1 is LGHDT and CDR2 is YNNKEL (reference sequence). In DNA, the CDR3 is TGTGCCACCCGTCAGCGGGAGGGCCGTAATGAGCAGTTCTTC. Its protein product is CATRQREGRNEQFF.

This chain uses TRBV20-1 with TRBJ1-3; 8 bases are shared with TRBD1. Germline V gene lookup returns CDR1 DFQATT and CDR2 SNEGSKA (reference sequence). V shed 6 bases, J shed 1 base, and the junction held 2 bases outside the gene matches. CDR3 size: 13 residues. The CDR3 DNA is TGCAGTGCCGGGACAGGTTCTGGAAACACCATATATTTT. Its protein product is CSAGTGSGNTIYF.

The chain joins TRBV27 to TRBJ1-2; TRBD1 might be the D (5 bases). Germline lookup yields CDR1 MNHEY and CDR2 SMNVEV (reference sequence). Deletions cut 6 bases from V and 3 bases from J, with 20 bases between. The CDR3 is 16 residues long. CDR3 sequence reads: CASSPTAGAIDYGYTF. The CDR3 nucleotides read TGTGCCAGCAGCCCCACCGCTGGGGCGATTGACTATGGCTACACCTTC.

This rearrangement joins TRBV11-2 to TRBJ2-5, with D possibly matching TRBD1 (6 bases). Trimming shortened V by 3 bases and J by 2 bases, and 10 bases separated the two germline ends. Germline CDR1 reads SGHAT; CDR2 reads FQNNGV. The CDR3 totals 14 residues. The CDR3 sequence is CASSFQDSQETQYF. The CDR3 DNA reads as TGTGCCAGCAGCTTCCAGGACAGTCAAGAGACCCAGTACTTC.

The V call is TRBV19, the J call TRBJ2-7; weak D call: TRBD2 (6 bases). Trimming cost V 3 bases and J 3 bases, with 12 bases left between them. The germline CDR1 and CDR2 sequences are LNHDA and SQIVND (reference sequence). This CDR3 contains 14 residues. CDR3: CASSMGGSFYEQYF. In DNA form, the CDR3 reads TGTGCCAGTAGTATGGGGGGATCTTTCTACGAGCAGTACTTC.

The chain couples TRBV7-6 to TRBJ1-1; 7 bases are a match to TRBD1. V dropped 6 bases and J dropped 0; count of bases not matched to a gene: 7. The CDR3 is 15 amino acids. Germline CDR1 reads SGHVS; CDR2 reads FNYEAQ. CDR3 in DNA: TGTGCCAGCAGTCTGGGGACAGTCATGAACACTGAAGCTTTCTTT. This gives the protein CASSLGTVMNTEAFF.

The rearrangement joins TRBV5-1 to TRBJ2-1, with 9 bases that match TRBD1. V lost 3 bases to trimming and J lost 8 bases; unmatched junction nucleotides: 15. This CDR3 comprises 17 residues. Germline values: CDR1 SGHRS, CDR2 YFSETQ. CDR3 in amino acids: CASSSPGQGLGRDEQFF. CDR3 coding DNA: TGCGCCAGCAGCTCACCGGGACAGGGTCTCGGGCGAGATGAGCAGTTCTTC. The full variable domain, rest sourced from reference TRBV5-1 and TRBJ2-1, is KAGVTQTPRYLIKTRGQQVTLSCSPISGHRSVSWYQQTPGQGLQFLFEYFSETQRNKGNFPGRFSGRQFSNSRSEMNVSTLELGDSALYLCASSSPGQGLGRDEQFFGPGTRLTVL.

The sample holds one count of this clonotype. CDR3 sequence reads: CASSLGLGLSSGANVLTF. As DNA, the CDR3 is TGTGCCAGCAGCTTAGGTTTAGGGCTAAGCTCTGGGGCCAACGTCCTGACTTTC. V gene TRBV11-2 combines with J gene TRBJ2-6; no clear D. CDR1 and CDR2 from the germline V gene are SGHAT and FQNNGV. V lost 1 base to trimming and J lost 0 bases, with 13 bases between them. CDR3 size: 18 residues.

The chain couples TRBV29-1 to TRBJ2-7; 9 positions match TRBD2. Germline CDR1 and CDR2: SQVTM and ANQGSEA. CDR3 length: 14 amino acids. V lost 2 bases, J lost 3 bases, and 5 bases stayed unmatched. The CDR3: CSVEKAGGSYEQYF. Here the CDR3 DNA reads TGCAGCGTTGAAAAGGCGGGAGGGAGCTACGAGCAGTACTTC.

The table lists this clonotype with a count of one. The chain employs TRBV12-3 or TRBV12-4 and TRBJ1-1; tentative D call: TRBD1 (6 bases). V lost 8 bases and J 7 bases, leaving 17 bases between the germline ends. The CDR3 is 13 residues long. The CDR3 region has the DNA TGTGCCAGCTCCGGGGGGGCCGCAGTTGAAGCTTTCTTT. This codes for CASSGGAAVEAFF.

This rearrangement joins TRBV29-1 to TRBJ1-5; D uncertain. With 6 bases removed from V and 6 bases from J, the gap between germline ends came to 24 bases. CDR1 and CDR2 from the germline V gene are SQVTM and ANQGSEA. This CDR3 is built from 16 residues. CDR3 sequence reads: CSVYISPAGRRQPQHF. In nucleotides, the CDR3 is TGCAGCGTCTATATCTCTCCGGCCGGTCGCCGTCAGCCCCAGCATTTT.